One sample yielded the 17 T cell receptor beta chains listed below, sequenced in a study of T cell responses to AZD1222 COVID-19 vaccine. This table comes from immunoSEQ multiplex PCR, and its TCRdb copy is limited to in-frame clones, with some not included. The sample records under 150,000 clones, about 92% being singletons. The source material was peripheral blood, sampled on day 0 of AZD1222 vaccination. Receptors originate from an adult in good health.

The chain's CDR3 is CASSLGGASGSYNEQFF. CDR3 bases: TGTGCCAGCAGCTTAGGGGGGGCTAGCGGGAGCTACAATGAGCAGTTCTTC. The gene calls are TRBV11-2 and TRBJ2-1; 10 positions agree with TRBD2. V lost 1 base to trimming and J lost 3 bases; unmatched junction nucleotides: 6. Germline-derived CDR1 and CDR2 are SGHAT and FQNNGV. CDR3 length equals 17 residues. Supplemented by reference TRBV11-2 and TRBJ2-1, the full variable domain reads EAGVAQSPRYKIIEKRQSVAFWCNPISGHATLYWYQQILGQGPKLLIQFQNNGVVDDSQLPKDRFSAERLKGVDSTLKIQPAKLEDSAVYLCASSLGGASGSYNEQFFGPGTRLTVL.

The chain has TRBV14 and TRBJ1-1; D not resolved. With 6 bases removed from V and 7 bases from J, the gap between germline ends came to 15 bases. The CDR3 is made up of 13 amino acids. Looked up from germline, CDR1 is SGHDN and CDR2 is FVKESK. The CDR3 DNA reads as TGTGCCAGCAGAATCAGCTCCTCAGGTGAAGCTTTCTTT. Protein sequence: CASRISSSGEAFF.

This chain links TRBV7-9 with TRBJ2-2; 7 nucleotides align to TRBD1. Trimming at V came to 10 bases and at J to 4 bases, leaving 9 bases not matched to a gene. The CDR3 contains 14 residues. The V gene's germline CDR1 is SEHNR and CDR2 FQNEAQ (reference sequence). CDR3 in amino acids: CATTDRESTGELFF. The CDR3 DNA reads TGTGCCACTACAGACAGGGAGTCCACCGGGGAGCTGTTTTTT.

The rearrangement uses TRBV7-2 and TRBJ2-7, with D possibly being TRBD1 (6 bases). This CDR3 has 14 amino acids. From germline, CDR1 is SGHTA and CDR2 FQGNSA. The V and J ends lost 5 bases and 2 bases respectively, with 13 bases between them. The CDR3: CASSTGSMAYEQYF. In DNA, the CDR3 is TGTGCCAGCAGCACAGGGTCGATGGCCTACGAGCAGTACTTC.

This chain uses TRBV7-3 with TRBJ1-6; D call uncertain. Germline V CDR1 and CDR2: SGHTA, FQGTGA. CDR3 length: 14 amino acids. V lost 0 bases, J lost 9 bases, and 9 bases lay in between. CDR3 DNA sequence: TGTGCCAGCAGCTTAACAGGGTCCGGTTCACCCCTCCACTTT. Translation: CASSLTGSGSPLHF.

Here the CDR3 reads CASSVEVRGKNNEQFF. In nucleotides, the CDR3 is TGTGCCAGCAGCGTAGAAGTCCGGGGGAAGAACAATGAGCAGTTCTTC. The rearrangement joins TRBV9 to TRBJ2-1; maybe TRBD2 (6 bases). Deletions cut 0 bases from V and 5 bases from J, with 15 bases between. Germline CDR1 SGDLS, CDR2 YYNGEE. This CDR3 comprises 16 residues.

This clone came up a few times. The J gene is TRBJ1-3, the V gene TRBV28, with D perhaps TRBD1 (6 bases). The V gene lost 3 bases and the J gene lost 6 bases, with 12 bases spanning the gap. The CDR3 has 14 residues. Looked up from germline, CDR1 is MDHEN and CDR2 is SYDVKM. The CDR3 loop is CASSFRGRVNTIYF. As DNA, the CDR3 is TGTGCCAGCAGTTTCAGGGGCCGCGTAAACACCATATATTTT.

The chain uses TRBV5-1 and TRBJ2-7; tentative D call: TRBD2 (5 bases). Looked up from germline, CDR1 is SGHRS and CDR2 is YFSETQ. Trimming shortened V by 6 bases and J by 3 bases, and 13 bases separated the two germline ends. The CDR3 is 13 residues long. The CDR3 protein is CASTRDGIYEQYF. CDR3 nucleotides: TGCGCCAGCACCCGAGACGGGATCTACGAGCAGTACTTC.

This clone was observed once. This chain connects TRBV3-1 (or the pseudogene TRBV3-2) to TRBJ2-3; 13 nucleotides align to TRBD2. In germline, CDR1 is LGHDT, CDR2 YNNKEL (reference sequence). Trimming took 7 bases from V and 7 from J; bases not matched to a gene: 20. The CDR3 covers 19 residues. CDR3 bases: TGTGCCAGCACCCCGACAGGGAGTATTGGACTAGCGGGGGACCATACGCAGTATTTT. Amino acids: CASTPTGSIGLAGDHTQYF.

The gene calls are TRBV24-1 and TRBJ2-7; possible D gene TRBD1, 6 bases. The germline V gene encodes CDR1 KGHDR and CDR2 SFDVKD. Between the trimmed V and J ends, which lost 4 bases and 3 bases, there was a span of 12 bases. The CDR3 covers 14 residues. As DNA, the CDR3 is TGTGCCACCAGTGACCCGCAGACAGGCTACGAGCAGTACTTC. Its protein product is CATSDPQTGYEQYF.

This rearrangement joins TRBV7-9 to TRBJ2-3; 7 bases match TRBD1. The junction had 5 bases not matched to a gene; V was cut back by 5 bases and J by 9 bases. CDR3 length: 12 amino acids. Germline assignment: CDR1 SEHNR and CDR2 FQNEAQ (reference sequence). The CDR3 region is CASSPRGITQYF. CDR3 nucleotide sequence: TGTGCCAGCAGCCCCAGGGGGATAACGCAGTATTTT.

The gene calls are TRBV19 and TRBJ2-1; tentative D call: TRBD2 (5 bases). CDR3 length: 13 amino acids. Germline V lookup: CDR1 LNHDA, CDR2 SQIVND (reference sequence). V shed 6 bases and J shed 0 bases, with 6 bases lying between them. Here the CDR3 DNA reads TGTGCCAGTAGCGGAGGCTCCTACAATGAGCAGTTCTTC. Translated: CASSGGSYNEQFF.

This chain uses TRBV18 with TRBJ1-1; D gene ambiguous. The germline CDR1 and CDR2 sequences are KGHSH and LQKENI. This CDR3 comprises 14 residues. The V end lost 2 bases, the J end lost 1 base, and 8 bases lay between the germline ends. This chain's CDR3 is CASSPVLQNTEAFF. The CDR3 nucleotides are TGTGCCAGCTCACCAGTTTTACAGAACACTGAAGCTTTCTTT. The full variable domain, with the rest looked up from reference TRBV18 and TRBJ1-1, is NAGVMQNPRHLVRRRGQEARLRCSPMKGHSHVYWYRQLPEEGLKFMVYLQKENIIDESGMPKERFSAEFPKEGPSILRIQQVVRGDSAAYFCASSPVLQNTEAFFGQGTRLTVV.

CDR3 sequence reads: CASRRSTGLCHSTEAFF. DNA of the CDR3: TGTGCCAGCAGACGATCGACAGGGCTCTGTCATTCCACTGAAGCTTTCTTT. The chain uses TRBV3-1 (or the pseudogene TRBV3-2) and TRBJ1-1; TRBD1 agrees at 7 bases. V trimming: 6 bases; J trimming: 4 bases; junction bases outside the gene matches: 17. The CDR3 extends over 17 amino acids. CDR1 LGHDT and CDR2 YNNKEL come from the germline V gene (reference sequence).

The chain couples TRBV3-1 (or the pseudogene TRBV3-2) to TRBJ2-2, with D tentatively TRBD1 (5 bases). Germline assignment: CDR1 LGHDT and CDR2 YNNKEL (reference sequence). This CDR3 has 14 residues. Trimming removed 0 bases at V and 8 bases at J, with 10 bases between. CDR3 nucleotide sequence: TGTGCCAGCAGCCAAGATCAGGGCCGGGGGGAGCTGTTTTTT. Protein: CASSQDQGRGELFF.

This sequence joins TRBV18 and TRBJ1-3; TRBD1 agrees at 7 bases. Germline V gene data show CDR1 as KGHSH and CDR2 as LQKENI. The CDR3 loop spans 16 amino acids. V lost 3 bases and J lost 0; bases outside the gene matches: 5. In DNA form, the CDR3 reads TGTGCCAGCTCACCTCCGGGACAGACCTCTGGAAACACCATATATTTT. It specifies CASSPPGQTSGNTIYF.

This rearrangement joins TRBV19 to TRBJ1-5; D not certain. The CDR3 extends over 16 amino acids. Per the germline V gene, CDR1 is LNHDA and CDR2 is SQIVND (reference sequence). The V end was cut by 6 bases, the J end by 2 bases, with 17 bases between. The CDR3 region is CASSQRSVMGNQPQHF. In DNA, the CDR3 is TGTGCCAGTAGCCAGAGGAGCGTCATGGGCAATCAGCCCCAGCATTTT.